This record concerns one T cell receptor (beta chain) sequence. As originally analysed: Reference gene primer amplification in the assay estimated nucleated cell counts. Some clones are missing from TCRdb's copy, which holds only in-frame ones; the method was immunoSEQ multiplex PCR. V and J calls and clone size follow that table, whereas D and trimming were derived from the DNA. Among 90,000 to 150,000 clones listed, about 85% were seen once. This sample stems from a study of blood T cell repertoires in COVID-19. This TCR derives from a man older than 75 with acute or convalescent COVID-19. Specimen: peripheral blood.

CDR3 nucleotides: TGTGCCACCAGTGTTTCCGGTACGCAGTATTTT. Translating gives CATSVSGTQYF. The gene calls are TRBV24-1 and TRBJ2-3; D call uncertain. The germline V gene encodes CDR1 KGHDR and CDR2 SFDVKD. The CDR3 is made up of 11 amino acids. The V end was cut by 5 bases, the J end by 8 bases, with 7 bases between.